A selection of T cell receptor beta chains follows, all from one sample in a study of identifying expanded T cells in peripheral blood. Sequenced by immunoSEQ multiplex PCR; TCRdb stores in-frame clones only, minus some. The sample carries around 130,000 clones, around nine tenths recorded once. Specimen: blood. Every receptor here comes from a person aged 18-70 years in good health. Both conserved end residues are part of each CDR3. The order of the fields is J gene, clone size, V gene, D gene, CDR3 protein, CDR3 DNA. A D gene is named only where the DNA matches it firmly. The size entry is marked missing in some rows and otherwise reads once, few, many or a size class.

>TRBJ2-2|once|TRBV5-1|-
CASSSTRKEQDTGELFF
TGCGCCAGCAGCTCAACTCGTAAGGAACAAGACACCGGGGAGCTGTTTTTT
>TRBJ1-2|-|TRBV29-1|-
CSSGENYGYTF
TGCAGTTCGGGGGAGAACTATGGCTACACCTTC
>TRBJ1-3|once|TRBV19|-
CASSIRDNGNTIYF
TGTGCCAGTAGTATACGGGACAATGGAAACACCATATATTTT
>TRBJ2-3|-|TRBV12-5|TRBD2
CASGLVVAGAGDTQYF
TGTGCTAGTGGTTTGGTAGTAGCGGGGGCCGGGGATACGCAGTATTTT
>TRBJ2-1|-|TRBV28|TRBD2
CASSSSGLAGGWGEQFF
TGTGCCAGCAGTTCCTCGGGACTAGCGGGAGGATGGGGTGAGCAGTTCTTC
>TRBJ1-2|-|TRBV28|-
CASSPPRSNYGYTF
TGTGCCAGCAGTCCCCCCCGGAGTAACTATGGCTACACCTTC
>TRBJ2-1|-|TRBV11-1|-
CASSLGLAEGYEQFF
TGTGCCAGCAGCTTAGGACTGGCAGAAGGCTATGAGCAGTTCTTC
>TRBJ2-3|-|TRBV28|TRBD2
CASSFLGGKVTDTQYF
TGTGCCAGCAGTTTCTTGGGGGGGAAGGTCACAGATACGCAGTATTTT
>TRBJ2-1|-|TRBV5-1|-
CASKGGRSSYNEQFF
TGCGCCAGCAAGGGGGGCCGAAGCTCCTACAATGAGCAGTTCTTC
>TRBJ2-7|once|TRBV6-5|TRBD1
CASSYTKTGTLLEQYF
TGTGCCAGCAGTTACACTAAGACAGGGACCCTTCTCGAGCAGTACTTC
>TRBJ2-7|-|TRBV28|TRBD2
CASRFGLAVSGYEQYF
TGTGCCAGCAGGTTCGGACTAGCTGTGTCAGGCTACGAGCAGTACTTC
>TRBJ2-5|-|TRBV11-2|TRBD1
CASSLSTTGGETQYF
TGTGCCAGCAGCCTTAGTACAACAGGGGGTGAGACCCAGTACTTC
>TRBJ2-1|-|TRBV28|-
CASSLWFGQVNEQFF
TGTGCCAGCAGTTTATGGTTCGGGCAGGTCAATGAGCAGTTCTTC
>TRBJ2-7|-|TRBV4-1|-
CASRLPDCYEQYF
TGCGCCAGCAGACTACCCGACTGTTACGAGCAGTACTTC
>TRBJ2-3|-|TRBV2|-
CASSEQRPDTQYF
TGTGCCAGCAGTGAACAGCGGCCAGATACGCAGTATTTT
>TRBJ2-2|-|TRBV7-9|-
CASSLDSLGATGELFF
TGTGCCAGCAGCTTAGATAGCCTGGGGGCCACCGGGGAGCTGTTTTTT
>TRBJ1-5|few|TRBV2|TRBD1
CASSAGGAGQPQHF
TGTGCCAGCAGTGCAGGGGGAGCGGGACAGCCCCAGCATTTT
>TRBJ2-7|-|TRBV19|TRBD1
CASSIVGSGTGPYEQYF
TGTGCCAGTAGTATAGTGGGGTCCGGGACAGGTCCCTACGAGCAGTACTTC
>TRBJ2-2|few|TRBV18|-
CASSPELQANTGELFF
TGTGCCAGCTCACCGGAACTCCAAGCGAACACCGGGGAGCTGTTTTTT
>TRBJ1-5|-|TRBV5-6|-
CASSLQAASSRSNQPQHF
TGTGCCAGCAGCTTGCAGGCCGCTAGTTCGAGGAGCAATCAGCCCCAGCATTTT
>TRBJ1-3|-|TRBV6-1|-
CASSDYYGNTIYF
TGTGCCAGCAGTGACTACTATGGAAACACCATATATTTT
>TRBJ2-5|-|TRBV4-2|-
CASSPNPAWGEGETQYF
TGTGCCAGCAGCCCGAACCCTGCGTGGGGAGAAGGAGAGACCCAGTACTTC
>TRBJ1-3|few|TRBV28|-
CASRDSGSGNTIYF
TGTGCCAGCAGGGACTCCGGCTCTGGAAACACCATATATTTT
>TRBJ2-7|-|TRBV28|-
CASVGYEQYF
TGTGCCAGTGTAGGGTACGAGCAGTACTTC
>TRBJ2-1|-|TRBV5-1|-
CASSGETATPRNEQFF
TGCGCCAGCAGCGGAGAGACAGCTACTCCTAGGAATGAGCAGTTCTTC
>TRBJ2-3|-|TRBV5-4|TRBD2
CASARGREGLRGTDTQYF
TGTGCCAGCGCTCGGGGGCGGGAGGGCCTCAGGGGCACAGATACGCAGTATTTT
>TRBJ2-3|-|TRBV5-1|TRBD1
CASSWGTGENTQYF
TGCGCCAGCAGCTGGGGGACAGGGGAGAATACGCAGTATTTT
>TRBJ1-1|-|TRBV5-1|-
CASSYDRNTEAFF
TGCGCCAGCAGCTACGACAGGAACACTGAAGCTTTCTTT
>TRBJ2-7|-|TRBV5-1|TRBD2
CASSLVTRGYEQYF
TGCGCCAGCAGCTTGGTTACGCGGGGGTACGAGCAGTACTTC
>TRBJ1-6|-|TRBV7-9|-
CASSSRGTSYNSPLHF
TGTGCCAGCAGCTCCAGGGGAACCTCCTATAATTCACCCCTCCACTTT
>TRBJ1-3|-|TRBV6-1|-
CASTQERGNTIYF
TGTGCCAGCACTCAGGAAAGGGGAAACACCATATATTTT
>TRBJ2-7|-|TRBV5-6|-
CASSFQRREQYF
TGTGCCAGCAGCTTCCAGAGGCGCGAGCAGTACTTC
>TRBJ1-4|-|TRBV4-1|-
CASSQESVLNSEKLFF
TGCGCCAGCAGCCAAGAAAGTGTGCTAAATAGCGAAAAACTGTTTTTT
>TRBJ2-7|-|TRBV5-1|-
CASASELTSYEQYF
TGCGCCAGCGCGTCGGAACTTACCTCCTACGAGCAGTACTTC
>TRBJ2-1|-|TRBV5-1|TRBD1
CASSLGGTGIDNEQFF
TGCGCCAGCAGCTTGGGCGGGACAGGGATAGACAATGAGCAGTTCTTC
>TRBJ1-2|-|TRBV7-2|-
CASSSLAVYGYTF
TGTGCCAGCAGCAGTCTTGCAGTCTATGGCTACACCTTC
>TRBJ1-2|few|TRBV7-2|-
CASSPTHSNYGYTF
TGTGCCAGCAGCCCTACCCACTCTAACTATGGCTACACCTTC
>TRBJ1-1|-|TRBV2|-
CASSERTGRTEAFF
TGTGCCAGCAGTGAGAGGACCGGCAGGACTGAAGCTTTCTTT
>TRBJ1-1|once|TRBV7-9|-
CASSNGFNTEAFF
TGTGCCAGCAGTAACGGGTTTAACACTGAAGCTTTCTTT
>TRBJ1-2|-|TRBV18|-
CASSPPDSVWGRGYTF
TGTGCCAGCTCACCACCCGATTCGGTTTGGGGCAGGGGCTACACCTTC
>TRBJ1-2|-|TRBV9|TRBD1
CASSVAGQGAYYGYTF
TGTGCCAGCAGCGTAGCTGGACAGGGGGCATACTATGGCTACACCTTC
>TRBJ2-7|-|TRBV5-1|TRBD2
CASSHGTSGPTYEQYF
TGCGCCAGCAGCCACGGGACTAGCGGGCCGACCTACGAGCAGTACTTC
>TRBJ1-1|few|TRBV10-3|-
CAISEDGRNTEAFF
TGTGCCATCAGTGAAGACGGCCGGAACACTGAAGCTTTCTTT
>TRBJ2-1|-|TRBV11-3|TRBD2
CASSPGTTQNEQFF
TGTGCCAGCAGCCCCGGGACTACACAGAATGAGCAGTTCTTC
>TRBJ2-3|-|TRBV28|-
CASSLLPDTQYF
TGTGCCAGCAGTCTACTTCCAGATACGCAGTATTTT
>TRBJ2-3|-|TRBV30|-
CAWSVRGADTQYF
TGTGCCTGGAGTGTCAGGGGGGCAGATACGCAGTATTTT
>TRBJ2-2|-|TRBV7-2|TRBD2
CASSLQAGGQAGELFF
TGTGCCAGCAGCTTACAAGCGGGGGGGCAGGCCGGGGAGCTGTTTTTT
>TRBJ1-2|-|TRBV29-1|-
CSVELGVHYGYTF
TGCAGCGTTGAGCTGGGGGTTCATTATGGCTACACCTTC
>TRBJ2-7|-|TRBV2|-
CASSDDVISYEQYF
TGTGCCAGCAGTGACGACGTAATATCCTACGAGCAGTACTTC
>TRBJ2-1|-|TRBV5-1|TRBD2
CASSSTGTSGYNEQFF
TGCGCCAGCAGCTCAACCGGGACTAGCGGGTACAATGAGCAGTTCTTC
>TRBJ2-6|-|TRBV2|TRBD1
CASSVGTDSGANVLTF
TGTGCCAGCAGTGTAGGGACAGACTCTGGGGCCAACGTCCTGACTTTC
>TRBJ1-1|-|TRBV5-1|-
CASSQGGNTEAFF
TGCGCCAGCAGCCAGGGCGGGAACACTGAAGCTTTCTTT
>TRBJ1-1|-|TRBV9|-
CASSVEVNTEAFF
TGTGCCAGCAGCGTAGAGGTGAACACTGAAGCTTTCTTT
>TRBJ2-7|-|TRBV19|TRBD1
CASSSRTGRSYEQYF
TGTGCCAGTAGTTCCCGGACAGGGCGCTCCTACGAGCAGTACTTC
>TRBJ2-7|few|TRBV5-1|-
CASSLGVAGISEQYF
TGCGCCAGCTCCCTGGGGGTGGCAGGGATCAGCGAGCAGTACTTC
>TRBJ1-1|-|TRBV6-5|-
CASRENTEAFF
TGTGCCAGCAGAGAGAACACTGAAGCTTTCTTT
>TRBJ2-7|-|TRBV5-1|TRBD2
CASSFSGGLSYEQYF
TGCGCCAGCAGCTTCAGCGGGGGGCTGTCCTACGAGCAGTACTTC
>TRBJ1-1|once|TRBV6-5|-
CASSPEMNTEAFF
TGTGCCAGCAGCCCAGAGATGAACACTGAAGCTTTCTTT
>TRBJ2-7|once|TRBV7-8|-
CASSLTGNHEQYF
TGTGCCAGCAGCTTAACCGGGAACCACGAGCAGTACTTC